These 20 T cell receptor beta chains came from one sample sequenced in a study of radiotherapy plus CTLA-4 blockade in lung cancer. Using immunoSEQ multiplex PCR, the repertoire was profiled, and TCRdb retains in-frame clones only, with some absent. The sample has 80,000 or so clones, 78% seen once; the top ten hold under 4.5%. The input for sequencing was peripheral blood, taken from a patient treated with radiotherapy plus ipilimumab. The receptors originated from a human donor with non-small cell lung cancer who had a partial response to radiotherapy plus ipilimumab. Some clones in this sample may be carry-over from other donors' samples.

The chain carries TRBV7-8 and TRBJ2-2, with D perhaps matching TRBD2 (6 bases). The germline V and J ends were trimmed by 7 bases and 1 base, with 16 bases remaining between them. The CDR3 loop spans 16 amino acids. Germline assignment: CDR1 SGHVS and CDR2 FQNEAQ. CDR3 protein: CASMQRSGGNTGELFF. CDR3 bases: TGTGCCAGCATGCAGAGGTCCGGGGGGAACACCGGGGAGCTGTTTTTT.

The gene calls are TRBV2 and TRBJ2-2; D is undetermined. CDR1 and CDR2 (germline): SNHLY, FYNNEI. This CDR3 is built from 11 residues. Trimming took off 4 bases at V and 7 bases at J, with 4 bases between the two ends. Written as DNA, the CDR3 is TGTGCCAGCAGTGGCGACGGGGAGCTGTTTTTT. Translation: CASSGDGELFF.

This clone was picked up a small number of times. The genes are TRBV6-6 and TRBJ2-7; a weak D match, TRBD2 (6 bases). The CDR3 has 14 residues. V lost 3 bases and J lost 1, with 10 bases in between. Germline V gene sequence: CDR1 MNHNY, CDR2 SVGAGI (reference sequence). DNA of the CDR3: TGTGCCAGCAGTTATTTGGGGGGATCCTACGAGCAGTACTTC. It specifies CASSYLGGSYEQYF.

V gene TRBV7-2 combines with J gene TRBJ2-5; TRBD1 matches 7 bases. CDR1 SGHTA and CDR2 FQGNSA come from the germline V gene. J lost 3 bases, V lost 4 bases, and 5 bases had no gene match. The CDR3 contains 14 residues. CDR3 coding DNA: TGTGCCAGCAGCTCGTTGGGACAGAAAGAGACCCAGTACTTC. Protein product: CASSSLGQKETQYF.

The sample holds a few counts of this clone. The chain links TRBV18 to TRBJ2-5, with D hard to call. Germline loops: CDR1 KGHSH, CDR2 LQKENI. CDR3 length equals 12 residues. V shed 3 bases and J shed 2 bases, with 4 bases lying between them. The CDR3 DNA sequence: TGTGCCAGCTCACCTCCACAAGAGACCCAGTACTTC. Amino acid sequence: CASSPPQETQYF.

The rearrangement joins TRBV6-5 to TRBJ2-7; 14 nucleotides match TRBD2. Germline CDR1 and CDR2: MNHEY and SVGAGI. The CDR3 sequence is 15 residues long. V shed 8 bases, J shed 4 bases, and the junction held 7 bases outside the gene matches. CDR3 nucleotides: TGTGCCAGCTCCATTGGGACTAGCGGGGGTTACGAGCAGTACTTC. This gives the protein CASSIGTSGGYEQYF.

This clone has more than one count but fewer than ten. J is TRBJ2-5 and V is TRBV7-9; possibly TRBD1 for D (6 bases). This CDR3 has 15 residues. V lost 5 bases, J lost 1 base, and 14 bases lay in between. Germline V gives CDR1 SEHNR, CDR2 FQNEAQ (reference sequence). The CDR3 loop is CASSVTGTTQETQYF. DNA of the CDR3: TGTGCCAGCAGCGTCACCGGGACAACCCAAGAGACCCAGTACTTC.

V gene TRBV6-5 combines with J gene TRBJ2-7, with D tentatively TRBD2 (5 bases). CDR3 size: 15 residues. CDR1 MNHEY and CDR2 SVGAGI come from the germline V gene. The ends were cut back, 6 bases at V and 4 bases at J, with 19 bases in the middle. The CDR3 bases are TGTGCCAGCAGGGGGAGTGGGCAGCGCACGTACGAGCAGTACTTC. Its protein product is CASRGSGQRTYEQYF.

The chain has TRBV19 and TRBJ2-7; D gene ambiguous. Germline CDR1 is LNHDA and CDR2 is SQIVND (reference sequence). Deletions cut 3 bases from V and 4 bases from J, with 10 bases between. The length of the CDR3 is 13 residues. The CDR3 sequence: CASSIPPSYEQYF. CDR3 in DNA: TGTGCCAGTAGTATCCCTCCCTCTTACGAGCAGTACTTC.

J is TRBJ2-7 and V is TRBV7-2, with 7 positions matching TRBD1. The CDR3 is 15 residues long. J lost 5 bases, V lost 5 bases, and 12 bases had no gene match. The germline gives CDR1 SGHTA, CDR2 FQGNSA. The CDR3 nucleotides read TGTGCCAGCAGCAGGCTGGAGGACAGGTTGGACGAGCAGTACTTC. Translated: CASSRLEDRLDEQYF.

This clone was seen only a few times. Compared with germline, one end of the junction differs, possibly owing to a read error. The CDR3 loop reads CAWSLGGLAQYF. The CDR3 DNA sequence: TGTGCCTGGAGCCTAGGGGGACTAGCGCAATATTTT. The chain is built from TRBV30 and TRBJ2-3; 10 bases are shared with TRBD2. The CDR3 is made up of 12 amino acids. CDR1 is GTSNPN and CDR2 is SVGIG in the germline V gene (reference sequence).

This clone was seen more than once but under ten times. The J gene is TRBJ2-1, the V gene TRBV18, with 10 nucleotides matching TRBD2. After removal of 5 bases from V and 6 bases from J, the junction contained 7 bases not matched to a gene. Germline CDR1 KGHSH, CDR2 LQKENI. The length of the CDR3 is 15 residues. The CDR3 DNA follows: TGTGCCAGCTCAGCAACCGGGACTAGCGTCAATGAGCAGTTCTTC. It specifies CASSATGTSVNEQFF.

The chain links TRBV11-2 to TRBJ1-2; no reliable D call. The germline gives CDR1 SGHAT, CDR2 FQNNGV. V was trimmed by 2 bases and J by 8 bases, leaving 9 bases between them. The CDR3 loop spans 12 amino acids. CDR3 residues: CASSLRREGYTF. The DNA of the CDR3 is TGTGCCAGCAGCTTAAGACGGGAAGGCTACACCTTC.

V is TRBV6-1 and J is TRBJ2-7; TRBD1 aligns across 7 bases. The V and J ends lost 6 bases and 3 bases, in that order; junction bases with no gene match: 11. This CDR3 is 15 amino acids long. The germline V gene encodes CDR1 MNHNS and CDR2 SASEGT. CDR3 loop: CASRTPSGGLYEQYF. In DNA, the CDR3 is TGTGCCAGCAGGACGCCTTCAGGGGGTCTCTACGAGCAGTACTTC.

The chain combines TRBV7-8 with TRBJ2-5, with D possibly matching TRBD1 (5 bases). CDR1 SGHVS and CDR2 FQNEAQ come from the germline V gene. The V gene lost 0 bases and the J gene lost 5 bases, with 19 bases spanning the gap. This CDR3 is built from 17 residues. CDR3 residues: CASSLADRAGWAETQYF. CDR3 DNA sequence: TGTGCCAGCAGCTTAGCCGATAGGGCAGGGTGGGCGGAGACCCAGTACTTC.

This clone appeared a few times. V and J are TRBV28 and TRBJ1-2, with D possibly matching TRBD1 (6 bases). Trimming took off 9 bases at V and 11 bases at J, with 7 bases between the two ends. Germline CDR1 MDHEN, CDR2 SYDVKM. The CDR3 is 8 residues long. The CDR3 is CARQGYTF. CDR3 in DNA: TGTGCCAGACAGGGTTACACCTTC.

The rearrangement joins TRBV6-5 to TRBJ2-7, with 10 nucleotides matching TRBD1. V trimming: 6 bases; J trimming: 3 bases; junction bases outside the gene matches: 8. Germline V gene data show CDR1 as MNHEY and CDR2 as SVGAGI. The CDR3 sequence is 15 residues long. The CDR3 loop reads CASRPPGTGVYEQYF. The CDR3 DNA reads TGTGCCAGCAGGCCCCCCGGGACAGGGGTCTACGAGCAGTACTTC.

The chain combines TRBV18 with TRBJ2-1, with D possibly matching TRBD2 (5 bases). CDR3 length: 15 amino acids. V was pared by 3 bases and J by 6 bases, with 15 bases between. From germline, CDR1 is KGHSH and CDR2 LQKENI. The CDR3 coding sequence is TGTGCCAGCTCACCCCGTGTCCAGCGGACCAATGAGCAGTTCTTC. Translating it yields CASSPRVQRTNEQFF. Full variable domain (rest looked up from reference TRBV18 and TRBJ2-1): NAGVMQNPRHLVRRRGQEARLRCSPMKGHSHVYWYRQLPEEGLKFMVYLQKENIIDESGMPKERFSAEFPKEGPSILRIQQVVRGDSAAYFCASSPRVQRTNEQFFGPGTRLTVL.

With respect to this clone: Other nucleotide sequences in the sample specify the same CDR3. This chain joins TRBV7-9 and TRBJ2-5; 7 bases line up with TRBD1. J was trimmed by 1 base and V by 1 base; bases with no gene match: 6. Per germline, CDR1 SEHNR and CDR2 FQNEAQ (reference sequence). The CDR3 is 16 residues long. CDR3 protein: CASSLGRQGFQETQYF. CDR3 bases: TGTGCCAGCAGCTTAGGAAGACAGGGATTCCAAGAGACCCAGTACTTC.

The genes are TRBV29-1 and TRBJ2-5; the match to TRBD2 covers 8 bases. V trimming: 4 bases; J trimming: 7 bases; junction bases outside the gene matches: 11. CDR3 length equals 14 residues. CDR1 and CDR2 (germline): SQVTM, ANQGSEA. Here the CDR3 DNA reads TGCAGCGTTGTACGGGAGGGACACCCATTGACCCAGTACTTC. It specifies CSVVREGHPLTQYF.